Listed here are 30 T cell receptor beta chains from one sample, sequenced in a study of blood T cell repertoires in COVID-19. Clones were sequenced by immunoSEQ multiplex PCR, and TCRdb holds only the in-frame ones, with some missing. The profile shows some 160,000 clones, around 88% of them singletons. Sample: peripheral blood. The receptors originated from a woman in her seventies who had recovered from COVID-19.

The V call is TRBV5-5, the J call TRBJ1-6; D unclear. This CDR3 is built from 14 residues. Germline V gene data show CDR1 as SGHKS and CDR2 as YYEKEE (reference sequence). Deletions cut 5 bases from V and 8 bases from J, with 14 bases between. CDR3 protein: CASSLTWADSPLHF. The CDR3 DNA sequence: TGTGCCAGCAGTCTCACTTGGGCTGATTCACCCCTCCACTTT. The full variable domain, completed using reference TRBV5-5 and TRBJ1-6, is DAGVTQSPTHLIKTRGQQVTLRCSPISGHKSVSWYQQVLGQGPQFIFQYYEKEERGRGNFPDRFSARQFPNYSSELNVNALLLGDSALYLCASSLTWADSPLHFGNGTRLTVT.

There are a few counts of this clone. The rearrangement links TRBV5-1 to TRBJ2-1; 9 bases line up with TRBD1. Trimming at V came to 4 bases and at J to 6 bases, leaving 8 bases not matched to a gene. The CDR3 is 15 amino acids. The germline V gene encodes CDR1 SGHRS and CDR2 YFSETQ. CDR3 amino acids: CASSLGTGLVNEQFF. As DNA, the CDR3 is TGCGCCAGCAGCCTAGGGACAGGGTTAGTCAATGAGCAGTTCTTC.

V gene TRBV4-1 combines with J gene TRBJ1-5; a weak D match, TRBD1 (6 bases). The ends were cut back, 3 bases at V and 0 bases at J, with 9 bases in the middle. The CDR3 covers 15 residues. From germline, CDR1 is MGHRA and CDR2 YSYEKL. CDR3: CASSHPGVSNQPQHF. CDR3 sequence (DNA): TGCGCCAGCAGCCACCCAGGGGTTAGCAATCAGCCCCAGCATTTT.

The chain employs TRBV7-2 and TRBJ1-5; D possibly corresponds to TRBD1 (6 bases). Germline V lookup: CDR1 SGHTA, CDR2 FQGNSA. V lost 2 bases and J 7 bases, leaving 9 bases between the germline ends. The CDR3 is 13 residues long. The CDR3 bases are TGTGCCAGCAGCTTAAGGACAGACCAGCCCCAGCATTTT. As protein: CASSLRTDQPQHF.

CDR3 sequence (DNA): TGTGCCAGCAGGCGCGTCGGGACCGGGGAGCTGTTTTTT. It translates to CASRRVGTGELFF. V and J are TRBV7-2 and TRBJ2-2; D is ambiguous. The germline gives CDR1 SGHTA, CDR2 FQGNSA. V was pared by 6 bases and J by 5 bases, with 10 bases between. The CDR3 has 13 residues.

The chain couples TRBV5-4 to TRBJ2-2, with 9 bases fitting TRBD2. This CDR3 contains 15 residues. Losses at the gene ends were 0 bases for V and 6 bases for J; bases not matched to a gene: 3. Germline V gene sequence: CDR1 SGHNT, CDR2 YYREEE (reference sequence). The CDR3 DNA follows: TGTGCCAGCAGCTTGGCGTTAGCGGGAGCCGGGGAGCTGTTTTTT. Protein sequence: CASSLALAGAGELFF.

V is TRBV29-1 and J is TRBJ1-3; 9 bases are a match to TRBD1. CDR1 and CDR2 from the germline V gene are SQVTM and ANQGSEA. Trimming removed 7 bases from V and 4 bases from J; junction bases left unmatched: 2. The CDR3 totals 12 residues. The CDR3 DNA follows: TGCAGCGCCGGGACAGGGGGAAACACCATATATTTT. Translation: CSAGTGGNTIYF.

The gene calls are TRBV4-1 and TRBJ1-1; D may be TRBD1 (6 bases). The CDR3 covers 15 residues. Germline assignment: CDR1 MGHRA and CDR2 YSYEKL. Trimming stripped 4 bases from V and 4 bases from J, with 16 bases between. The CDR3 loop is CASSPLRGGSTEAFF. The CDR3, as DNA: TGCGCCAGCAGCCCCCTGAGGGGGGGGAGCACTGAAGCTTTCTTT.

About this clone itself: The junction differs from germline at one of its ends, possibly a read error. The J gene is TRBJ2-7, the V gene TRBV6-1, with 8 bases matching TRBD1. There are 11 residues in the CDR3. Germline V CDR1 and CDR2: MNHNS, SASEGT. The DNA of the CDR3 is TGTGCCAGCAGTGAACCAGGGGGCGGTAGGTTC. It encodes CASSEPGGGRF.

This chain links TRBV11-2 with TRBJ2-3; D is possibly TRBD1 (6 bases). The germline V and J ends were trimmed by 5 bases and 4 bases, with 13 bases remaining between them. Per the germline V gene, CDR1 is SGHAT and CDR2 is FQNNGV. This CDR3 contains 14 residues. CDR3 in DNA: TGTGCCAGCAGCCCGGACAGATTCTCAGATACGCAGTATTTT. Its translation is CASSPDRFSDTQYF.

The CDR3 region is CASSRGQGPYGYTF. CDR3 nucleotide sequence: TGTGCCAGCAGTCGAGGACAGGGACCCTATGGCTACACCTTC. This chain uses TRBV6-2 or TRBV6-3 with TRBJ1-2; 8 bases align to TRBD1. The CDR3 covers 14 residues. Unmatched junction bases numbered 6, after V lost 5 bases and J lost 4 bases. Germline loops: CDR1 MNHEY, CDR2 SVGEGT.

The rearrangement joins TRBV27 to TRBJ2-1, with TRBD2 matching over 10 bases. The germline V gene has CDR1 MNHEY and CDR2 SMNVEV (reference sequence). J was trimmed by 8 bases and V by 3 bases; bases with no gene match: 7. The CDR3 loop spans 15 amino acids. The CDR3, as DNA: TGTGCCAGCAGTTTTGGCCTAGCGGGAGTCGATGAGCAGTTCTTC. Its translation is CASSFGLAGVDEQFF.

CDR3 in DNA: TGCGCCAGCAGCCCAGCAGAACAGGGGGCGAGCTCTGGAAACACCATATATTTT. It is translated as CASSPAEQGASSGNTIYF. The gene calls are TRBV5-1 and TRBJ1-3; TRBD1 agrees at 9 bases. Looked up from germline, CDR1 is SGHRS and CDR2 is YFSETQ. With 4 bases clipped from V and 0 bases from J, the junction kept 11 bases outside the gene matches. CDR3 length: 18 amino acids.

The chain couples TRBV9 to TRBJ1-1; D is unresolved. The CDR3 spans 13 residues. V lost 0 bases and J lost 5, with 8 bases in between. Germline V lookup: CDR1 SGDLS, CDR2 YYNGEE. CDR3 in amino acids: CASSVAPGTEAFF. CDR3 in DNA: TGTGCCAGCAGCGTAGCTCCGGGGACTGAAGCTTTCTTT.

This chain connects TRBV7-3 to TRBJ1-1; D remains unclear. The CDR3 extends over 14 amino acids. With 1 base removed from V and 4 bases from J, the gap between germline ends came to 10 bases. CDR1 SGHTA and CDR2 FQGTGA come from the germline V gene. CDR3 amino acids: CASSLIGRPTEAFF. The CDR3 bases are TGTGCCAGCAGCTTAATTGGGAGGCCCACTGAAGCTTTCTTT.

This chain links TRBV9 with TRBJ2-1; 12 nucleotides agree with TRBD2. The CDR3 covers 15 residues. The junction had 4 bases not matched to a gene; V was cut back by 0 bases and J by 9 bases. Germline V CDR1 and CDR2: SGDLS, YYNGEE. CDR3 DNA: TGTGCCAGCAGCGTAGCTAGCGGGAGGGCGGGTGAGCAGTTCTTC. It is translated as CASSVASGRAGEQFF. Supplemented by reference TRBV9 and TRBJ2-1, the full variable domain reads DSGVTQTPKHLITATGQRVTLRCSPRSGDLSVYWYQQSLDQGLQFLIQYYNGEERAKGNILERFSAQQFPDLHSELNLSSLELGDSALYFCASSVASGRAGEQFFGPGTRLTVL.

V and J are TRBV19 and TRBJ1-2; D remains ambiguous. The CDR3 is 14 residues long. In germline, CDR1 is LNHDA, CDR2 SQIVND (reference sequence). V lost 7 bases to trimming and J lost 8 bases, with 20 bases between them. The CDR3 DNA sequence: TGTGCCAGTAAGGCCCCCAACGGGATTGGAGGCTACACCTTC. The encoded protein is CASKAPNGIGGYTF.

The rearrangement links TRBV2 to TRBJ2-1, with D possibly matching TRBD2 (6 bases). Germline-derived CDR1 and CDR2 are SNHLY and FYNNEI. Trimming removed 7 bases from V and 10 bases from J, with 14 bases in between. CDR3 size: 12 residues. The chain's CDR3 is CASTWDSGEQFF. The CDR3 DNA sequence: TGTGCCAGCACCTGGGACTCTGGGGAGCAGTTCTTC.

The chain links TRBV13 to TRBJ1-6; D possibly corresponds to TRBD1 (6 bases). The CDR3 spans 16 residues. CDR1 is PRHDT, CDR2 FYEKMQ, per germline (reference sequence). Trimming took 5 bases from V and 6 from J, leaving 17 bases between them. The DNA of the CDR3 is TGTGCCAGCAGCCCACAAACAGGGAGTGGTAATTCACCCCTCCACTTT. This gives the protein CASSPQTGSGNSPLHF.

The chain joins TRBV24-1 to TRBJ1-1; 7 bases match TRBD1. This CDR3 comprises 17 residues. Trimming cost V 5 bases and J 5 bases; bases outside gene matches: 16. The germline V gene has CDR1 KGHDR and CDR2 SFDVKD. This chain's CDR3 is CATSGSDRQGRRTEAFF. As DNA, the CDR3 is TGTGCCACCAGTGGCTCCGATCGACAGGGAAGGAGAACTGAAGCTTTCTTT.

This clone appeared a few times. Relative to the germline gene, one junction end is altered; a read error may explain this. The genes are TRBV18 and TRBJ2-3; no definite D call. This CDR3 is built from 13 residues. Looked up from germline, CDR1 is KGHSH and CDR2 is LQKENI. CDR3 DNA sequence: TGTGCCAGCTCACCACCCCCCACAGATGCGCAGTATTTT. This codes for CASSPPPTDAQYF. Full variable domain (missing parts from reference TRBV18 and TRBJ2-3): NAGVMQNPRHLVRRRGQEARLRCSPMKGHSHVYWYRQLPEEGLKFMVYLQKENIIDESGMPKERFSAEFPKEGPSILRIQQVVRGDSAAYFCASSPPPTDAQYFGPGTRLTVL.

This rearrangement joins TRBV5-1 to TRBJ1-2, with D tentatively TRBD1 (6 bases). Germline V gene data show CDR1 as SGHRS and CDR2 as YFSETQ. The length of the CDR3 is 14 residues. The V end was cut by 0 bases, the J end by 3 bases, with 9 bases between. CDR3 coding DNA: TGCGCCAGCAGCTTGGGGGCAGGGGACTATGGCTACACCTTC. Protein sequence: CASSLGAGDYGYTF.

This clone was picked up one time. As DNA, the CDR3 is TGTGCCAGCAGCCCTAGAGGGGGGGCGTTGAGTGGCTACACCTTC. Translation: CASSPRGGALSGYTF. The chain carries TRBV7-2 and TRBJ1-2, with D tentatively TRBD1 (6 bases). Germline V gene lookup returns CDR1 SGHTA and CDR2 FQGNSA. V lost 5 bases and J 7 bases, leaving 20 bases between the germline ends. CDR3 size: 15 residues.

The chain recombines TRBV7-3 with TRBJ2-1; perhaps TRBD2 as D (5 bases). Germline-derived CDR1 and CDR2 are SGHTA and FQGTGA. V was shortened by 0 bases and J by 5 bases, with 8 bases between the two germline ends. CDR3 length equals 14 residues. CDR3 in amino acids: CASSLTSGDNEQFF. CDR3 nucleotides: TGTGCCAGCAGCTTAACGAGCGGAGACAATGAGCAGTTCTTC.

The rearrangement links TRBV19 to TRBJ2-7; TRBD1 agrees at 7 bases. The CDR3 has 14 residues. Germline loops: CDR1 LNHDA, CDR2 SQIVND (reference sequence). With 1 base clipped from V and 7 bases from J, the junction kept 7 bases outside the gene matches. The CDR3 region is CASSIVGTVREQYF. The CDR3 bases are TGTGCCAGTAGTATAGTTGGGACAGTGCGGGAGCAGTACTTC.

This CDR3 reads CASSYFSLDFGHGYTF. As DNA, the CDR3 is TGTGCCAGCAGTTACTTTTCGCTTGACTTCGGCCATGGCTACACCTTC. This sequence joins TRBV6-5 and TRBJ1-2; D gene ambiguous. Germline V gene data show CDR1 as MNHEY and CDR2 as SVGAGI. The length of the CDR3 is 16 residues. The V gene lost 1 base and the J gene lost 6 bases, with 18 bases spanning the gap.

CDR3 protein: CASSPSGASYNEQFF. The CDR3 nucleotides are TGTGCCAGCAGTCCCAGTGGAGCCTCCTACAATGAGCAGTTCTTC. The gene calls are TRBV6-4 and TRBJ2-1; D remains unclear. In germline, CDR1 is MRHNA, CDR2 SNTAGT. The CDR3 covers 15 residues. V shed 5 bases and J shed 0 bases, with 11 bases lying between them.

The CDR3 DNA follows: TGTGCCACGACGGGGGGGCCCCCCGGCGTGCGTGGCTACACCTTC. Its protein is CATTGGPPGVRGYTF. The rearrangement links TRBV6-5 to TRBJ1-2, with a tentative D call TRBD1 (6 bases). Looked up from germline, CDR1 is MNHEY and CDR2 is SVGAGI. The CDR3 is 15 residues long. V was pared by 10 bases and J by 7 bases, with 25 bases between.

To note about this clone: A junction boundary mismatches the germline segment, possibly from a read error. The CDR3 nucleotides are TGTGCCAGCAGCGAAGGGGCACCAAGCTCCTATAATTCACCCCTCCACTTT. Amino acids: CASSEGAPSSYNSPLHF. The chain joins TRBV6-1 to TRBJ1-6, with a weak D call TRBD1 (5 bases). The CDR3 totals 17 residues. Germline-derived CDR1 and CDR2 are MNHNS and SASEGT.

J is TRBJ1-2 and V is TRBV5-6; 7 bases are a match to TRBD1. The trim removed 0 bases at V and 4 bases at J, leaving 6 bases unmatched. The CDR3 contains 15 residues. Germline V lookup: CDR1 SGHDT, CDR2 YYEEEE. CDR3 in amino acids: CASSLGDREPYGYTF. Written as DNA, the CDR3 is TGTGCCAGCAGCTTGGGGGACAGAGAACCCTATGGCTACACCTTC. Full variable domain (outside the CDR3, taken from reference TRBV5-6 and TRBJ1-2): DAGVTQSPTHLIKTRGQQVTLRCSPKSGHDTVSWYQQALGQGPQFIFQYYEEEERQRGNFPDRFSGHQFPNYSSELNVNALLLGDSALYLCASSLGDREPYGYTFGSGTRLTVV.